This T cell receptor beta chain was identified in a study of blood T cell repertoires in COVID-19. CDR3 size: 19 residues. Germline CDR1 is GTSNPN and CDR2 is SVGIG (reference sequence). With 0 bases removed from V and 0 bases from J, the gap between germline ends came to 22 bases. This table comes from immunoSEQ multiplex PCR, and its TCRdb copy is limited to in-frame clones, with some not included. Of 240,000 or so clones in the sample, more than 70% were seen once. The chain is built from TRBV30 and TRBJ2-3, with D possibly TRBD2 on 6 matching bases. The receptor was derived from a woman aged 45-60 years who had recovered from COVID-19. Sequencing used PBMCs or T cells enriched from blood (not recorded which). The CDR3 sequence: CAWSVRSSRPGASTDTQYF. The CDR3 nucleotides read TGTGCCTGGAGTGTCAGGTCTAGTCGTCCGGGAGCTAGCACAGATACGCAGTATTTT.